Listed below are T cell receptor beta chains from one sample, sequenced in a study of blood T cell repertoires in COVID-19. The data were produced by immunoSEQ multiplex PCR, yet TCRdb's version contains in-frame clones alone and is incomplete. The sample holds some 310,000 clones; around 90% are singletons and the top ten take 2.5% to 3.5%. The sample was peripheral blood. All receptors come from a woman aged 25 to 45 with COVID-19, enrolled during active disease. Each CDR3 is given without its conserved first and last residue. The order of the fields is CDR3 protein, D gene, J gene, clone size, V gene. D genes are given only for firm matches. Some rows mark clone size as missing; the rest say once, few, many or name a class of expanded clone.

CDR3aa: AISGSRDNQPQH
d_gene: -
j_gene: TRBJ1-5
abundance: -
v_gene: TRBV10-3

CDR3aa: ASSREAGSSYNEQF
d_gene: -
j_gene: TRBJ2-1
abundance: -
v_gene: TRBV5-1

CDR3aa: ASTTLAGDTGELF
d_gene: -
j_gene: TRBJ2-2
abundance: -
v_gene: TRBV27

CDR3aa: ASRNLLRQGMNTEAF
d_gene: TRBD1
j_gene: TRBJ1-1
abundance: -
v_gene: TRBV2

CDR3aa: ASSLKGGEYEQY
d_gene: TRBD1
j_gene: TRBJ2-7
abundance: -
v_gene: TRBV7-9

CDR3aa: ASSEFSTDTQY
d_gene: -
j_gene: TRBJ2-3
abundance: -
v_gene: TRBV10-1

CDR3aa: ASSGLMGNTIY
d_gene: -
j_gene: TRBJ1-3
abundance: -
v_gene: TRBV25-1

CDR3aa: ASRRRPGQGDTEAF
d_gene: TRBD1
j_gene: TRBJ1-1
abundance: few
v_gene: TRBV19

CDR3aa: ASSPGQGRNTEAF
d_gene: TRBD1
j_gene: TRBJ1-1
abundance: -
v_gene: TRBV3-1/TRBV3-2

CDR3aa: ASSPEPPGEGNQPQH
d_gene: -
j_gene: TRBJ1-5
abundance: -
v_gene: TRBV18

CDR3aa: SAWTSEKLF
d_gene: -
j_gene: TRBJ1-4
abundance: -
v_gene: TRBV20-1

CDR3aa: ASSLTVDVYNSPLH
d_gene: -
j_gene: TRBJ1-6
abundance: -
v_gene: TRBV28

CDR3aa: ASSSHPHYEQY
d_gene: -
j_gene: TRBJ2-7
abundance: -
v_gene: TRBV5-8

CDR3aa: ASSLPGSNQPQH
d_gene: -
j_gene: TRBJ1-5
abundance: -
v_gene: TRBV28

CDR3aa: AWSRGANDQPQH
d_gene: -
j_gene: TRBJ1-5
abundance: -
v_gene: TRBV30

CDR3aa: ASSLVRGGTGIEYEQY
d_gene: TRBD1
j_gene: TRBJ2-7
abundance: -
v_gene: TRBV7-6

CDR3aa: ASSLIGTVDLLTQY
d_gene: TRBD1
j_gene: TRBJ2-3
abundance: -
v_gene: TRBV27

CDR3aa: SGREVTEAF
d_gene: -
j_gene: TRBJ1-1
abundance: -
v_gene: TRBV29-1

CDR3aa: SVERQPAGTEAF
d_gene: -
j_gene: TRBJ1-1
abundance: -
v_gene: TRBV29-1

CDR3aa: ASSLVVFDEQF
d_gene: -
j_gene: TRBJ2-1
abundance: -
v_gene: TRBV11-3

CDR3aa: AWSRGLETQY
d_gene: TRBD1
j_gene: TRBJ2-5
abundance: few
v_gene: TRBV30

CDR3aa: ASSPRGDRAGLNTEAF
d_gene: TRBD1
j_gene: TRBJ1-1
abundance: -
v_gene: TRBV5-4

CDR3aa: ASSVGIGGNTEAF
d_gene: -
j_gene: TRBJ1-1
abundance: -
v_gene: TRBV9

CDR3aa: ASSYSRVKNTEAF
d_gene: -
j_gene: TRBJ1-1
abundance: -
v_gene: TRBV6-6

CDR3aa: SVAMWDRKY
d_gene: TRBD1
j_gene: TRBJ2-3
abundance: -
v_gene: TRBV29-1

CDR3aa: SASSRQGRSDTQY
d_gene: TRBD1
j_gene: TRBJ2-3
abundance: -
v_gene: TRBV20-1

CDR3aa: ASSLAWTSASTDTQY
d_gene: TRBD2
j_gene: TRBJ2-3
abundance: -
v_gene: TRBV5-1

CDR3aa: ASKKGESTDTQY
d_gene: -
j_gene: TRBJ2-3
abundance: -
v_gene: TRBV5-1

CDR3aa: ASSYEDNSPLH
d_gene: -
j_gene: TRBJ1-6
abundance: -
v_gene: TRBV6-5

CDR3aa: ASSQHQGANSPLH
d_gene: TRBD1
j_gene: TRBJ1-6
abundance: few
v_gene: TRBV3-1/TRBV3-2

CDR3aa: ASSLLANMNTEAF
d_gene: -
j_gene: TRBJ1-1
abundance: once
v_gene: TRBV28

CDR3aa: ASSQGTSGGSYNEQF
d_gene: TRBD2
j_gene: TRBJ2-1
abundance: -
v_gene: TRBV4-2

CDR3aa: ASSNTQTGTENYGYT
d_gene: TRBD1
j_gene: TRBJ1-2
abundance: -
v_gene: TRBV19

CDR3aa: AWSSVLRGYT
d_gene: -
j_gene: TRBJ1-2
abundance: -
v_gene: TRBV30

CDR3aa: ASSRHLTGPTEAF
d_gene: TRBD1
j_gene: TRBJ1-1
abundance: -
v_gene: TRBV7-9

CDR3aa: ASSQQGTDTQY
d_gene: -
j_gene: TRBJ2-3
abundance: -
v_gene: TRBV3-1/TRBV3-2

CDR3aa: ATSSGYQPQH
d_gene: -
j_gene: TRBJ1-5
abundance: -
v_gene: TRBV15

CDR3aa: ASTLQGATGELF
d_gene: TRBD1
j_gene: TRBJ2-2
abundance: once
v_gene: TRBV19

CDR3aa: ASSPDTEAF
d_gene: -
j_gene: TRBJ1-1
abundance: few
v_gene: TRBV18

CDR3aa: ASRWTANTGELF
d_gene: -
j_gene: TRBJ2-2
abundance: -
v_gene: TRBV27

CDR3aa: ASSPLMAGGVNEQF
d_gene: TRBD2
j_gene: TRBJ2-1
abundance: -
v_gene: TRBV7-2

CDR3aa: ASSFSPRVYGYT
d_gene: -
j_gene: TRBJ1-2
abundance: -
v_gene: TRBV27

CDR3aa: AIMMGEGPDTQY
d_gene: -
j_gene: TRBJ2-3
abundance: once
v_gene: TRBV10-3

CDR3aa: AWSWTGGIYGYT
d_gene: TRBD1
j_gene: TRBJ1-2
abundance: -
v_gene: TRBV30

CDR3aa: ASSLEQPGLYEQY
d_gene: -
j_gene: TRBJ2-7
abundance: -
v_gene: TRBV5-1

CDR3aa: ASSSTGESYTEAF
d_gene: TRBD1
j_gene: TRBJ1-1
abundance: -
v_gene: TRBV18

CDR3aa: ASSDWGGGNTIY
d_gene: -
j_gene: TRBJ1-3
abundance: -
v_gene: TRBV10-2